This T cell receptor beta chain was obtained from a study of CD8 T cells in Susac syndrome. Sequencing of TCR beta was undertaken in CD8+ and CD4+ T cells derived from blood. TEMRA cells were FACS-enriched, with CD8+ and CD4+ T cells isolated negatively. With respect to this clonotype: Its antigen is still unknown.

There are 14 residues in the CDR3. V was clipped by 2 bases and J by 1 base; unmatched bases: 0. Germline values: CDR1 MNHNS, CDR2 SASEGT. Reverse transcription of roughly 0.45 to 1 ug RNA used random hexamers. Across 54 Vbeta and 13 Jbeta, TCR beta CDR3 was amplified with immunoSEQ multiplex PCR. One entry per CDR3 protein, called by TCRdb with MiXCR from the immunoSEQ multiplex PCR reads. This sample has around 190,000 distinct CDR3 sequences, with just under 95% found just once. General study points: By the study's own acknowledgment, its TCR sequencing and HLA analysis included relatively few individuals.

This clonotype was sampled from a human donor in good health. The chain couples TRBV6-1 to TRBJ2-3; 7 bases line up with TRBD2. The material sequenced was CD4+ T cells from PBMCs. DNA for the CDR3: TGTGCCAGCAGTGAAACTAGCGGCACAGATACGCAGTATTTT. This translates into CASSETSGTDTQYF.